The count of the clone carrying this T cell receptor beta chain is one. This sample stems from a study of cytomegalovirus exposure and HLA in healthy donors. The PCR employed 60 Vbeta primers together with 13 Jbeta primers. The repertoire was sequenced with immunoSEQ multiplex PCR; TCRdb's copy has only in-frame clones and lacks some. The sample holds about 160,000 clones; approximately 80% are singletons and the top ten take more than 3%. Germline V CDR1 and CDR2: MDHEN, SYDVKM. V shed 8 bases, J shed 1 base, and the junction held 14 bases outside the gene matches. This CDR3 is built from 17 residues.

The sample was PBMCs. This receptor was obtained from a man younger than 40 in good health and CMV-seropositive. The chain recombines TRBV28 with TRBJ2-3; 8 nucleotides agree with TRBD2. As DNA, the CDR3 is TGTGCCAGCGGCCGCCCCTACGGGGGGGCCGGCACAGATACGCAGTATTTT. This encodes CASGRPYGGAGTDTQYF.